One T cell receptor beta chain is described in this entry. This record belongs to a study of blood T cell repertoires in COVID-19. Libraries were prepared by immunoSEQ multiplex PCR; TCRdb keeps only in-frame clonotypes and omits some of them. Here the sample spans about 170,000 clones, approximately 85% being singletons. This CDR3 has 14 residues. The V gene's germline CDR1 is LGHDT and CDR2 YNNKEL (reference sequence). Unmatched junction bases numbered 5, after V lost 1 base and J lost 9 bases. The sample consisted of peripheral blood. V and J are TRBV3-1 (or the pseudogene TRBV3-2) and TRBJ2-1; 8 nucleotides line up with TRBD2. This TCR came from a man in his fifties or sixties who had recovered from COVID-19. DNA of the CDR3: TGTGCCAGCAGCCAAGCCCGGGAGGGGCGTGAGCAGTTCTTC. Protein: CASSQAREGREQFF.